Listed here are 15 T cell receptor beta chains from one sample, sequenced in a study of monozygotic twins with inflammatory bowel disease. One entry per CDR3 protein, without DNA, is what TCRdb gives after re-calling the 5' RACE reads. The table counts around 410,000 distinct CDR3 sequences; 2% to 2.5% lies in the top ten. The sample consisted of blood. These receptors were obtained from a human donor with ulcerative colitis or Crohn's disease, or a healthy co-twin of an affected twin (not recorded which).

CDR3 residues: CASSQDTRHEQYF. V and J are TRBV3-1 and TRBJ2-7. The CDR3 has 13 residues. The germline gives CDR1 LGHDT, CDR2 YNNKEL (reference sequence).

The rearrangement links TRBV3-1 to TRBJ2-7; the D gene TCRdb calls, TRBD2, cannot be checked with no DNA. The CDR3 spans 15 residues. Germline values: CDR1 LGHDT, CDR2 YNNKEL (reference sequence). CDR3 region: CASSHSGYGDYEQYF.

The J gene is TRBJ1-1, the V gene TRBV5-1; TCRdb reports TRBD1, a call that lacks DNA to check it against. Germline values: CDR1 SGHRS, CDR2 YFSETQ. This CDR3 comprises 14 residues. The CDR3 loop reads CASSSGQYGTEAFF. The full variable domain, its missing parts supplied by reference TRBV5-1 and TRBJ1-1, is KAGVTQTPRYLIKTRGQQVTLSCSPISGHRSVSWYQQTPGQGLQFLFEYFSETQRNKGNFPGRFSGRQFSNSRSEMNVSTLELGDSALYLCASSSGQYGTEAFFGQGTRLTVV.

The chain uses TRBV15 and TRBJ1-5; TCRdb designates TRBD1, a call that cannot be tested without DNA. This CDR3 has 14 residues. CDR1 is LNHNV and CDR2 is YYDKDF in the germline V gene (reference sequence). The CDR3 here is CATSPNRVPQPQHF.

The V call is TRBV7-2, the J call TRBJ1-5. The CDR3 is 15 residues long. Germline assignment: CDR1 SGHTA and CDR2 FQGNSA. CDR3 loop: CASSLVGRSNQPQHF.

The chain uses TRBV28 and TRBJ1-1; without DNA, the TCRdb call of TRBD1 cannot be checked. CDR1 is MDHEN and CDR2 is SYDVKM in the germline V gene. The CDR3 runs 11 residues. CDR3 loop: CASTNRGEAFF.

This sequence joins TRBV20-1 and TRBJ1-6; TCRdb's assignment of TRBD1 cannot be checked, as there is no DNA. Germline CDR1 is DFQATT and CDR2 is SNEGSKA (reference sequence). There are 16 residues in the CDR3. CDR3 residues: CSARGRRVSSGSPLHF.

The rearrangement links TRBV5-1 to TRBJ1-1; the TCRdb call, TRBD1, lacks DNA for checking. Germline V gene data show CDR1 as SGHRS and CDR2 as YFSETQ. The CDR3 length is 15 residues. CDR3 amino acids: CASSHRSPGGTEAFF.

The chain uses TRBV5-1 and TRBJ1-5; the D call from TCRdb, TRBD1, cannot be confirmed without DNA. The CDR3 consists of 15 residues. Germline assignment: CDR1 SGHRS and CDR2 YFSETQ. The CDR3 protein is CASSLLAGDGQPQHF. The full variable domain, its missing parts supplied by reference TRBV5-1 and TRBJ1-5, is KAGVTQTPRYLIKTRGQQVTLSCSPISGHRSVSWYQQTPGQGLQFLFEYFSETQRNKGNFPGRFSGRQFSNSRSEMNVSTLELGDSALYLCASSLLAGDGQPQHFGDGTRLSIL.

The chain uses TRBV9 and TRBJ2-1; TCRdb gives TRBD2 as the D gene, but with no DNA this cannot be confirmed. CDR1 SGDLS and CDR2 YYNGEE come from the germline V gene. This CDR3 comprises 16 residues. CDR3 in amino acids: CASTENPGLANNEQFF.

The chain carries TRBV4-1 and TRBJ2-1. This CDR3 is built from 12 residues. Germline lookup yields CDR1 MGHRA and CDR2 YSYEKL. CDR3: CASSQDPSEQFF.

This sequence joins TRBV7-2 and TRBJ1-2. The CDR3 runs 15 residues. The germline CDR1 and CDR2 sequences are SGHTA and FQGNSA. CDR3 amino acids: CASSLDLGLPYGYTF.

This chain uses TRBV5-4 with TRBJ2-3; TCRdb indicates TRBD1, and absent DNA this call remains unverified. CDR1 is SGHNT, CDR2 YYREEE, per germline (reference sequence). The CDR3 has 13 residues. CDR3 sequence reads: CASSRDVEDTQYF.

V usage is TRBV7-9 and J usage is TRBJ2-5; as DNA is missing, the TRBD1 call by TCRdb cannot be tested. Germline lookup yields CDR1 SEHNR and CDR2 FQNEAQ (reference sequence). CDR3 length: 16 amino acids. The chain's CDR3 is CASSSRPITRGETQYF.

V is TRBV28 and J is TRBJ2-1; without DNA, the TCRdb call of TRBD2 cannot be checked. Germline CDR1 MDHEN, CDR2 SYDVKM. The CDR3 is made up of 16 amino acids. The CDR3 protein is CASSFSGLAGYNEQFF. Full variable domain (missing parts from reference TRBV28 and TRBJ2-1): DVKVTQSSRYLVKRTGEKVFLECVQDMDHENMFWYRQDPGLGLRLIYFSYDVKMKEKGDIPEGYSVSREKKERFSLILESASTNQTSMYLCASSFSGLAGYNEQFFGPGTRLTVL.